This T cell receptor (beta chain) was profiled in a study of blood T cell repertoires in COVID-19. Study information: Acute and convalescent COVID-19 specimens originated in the United States, Italy and Spain. Sample material is recorded as cDNA or gDNA derived from T cells, B-cell-depleted T cells, or PBMCs.

The CDR3 totals 13 residues. Germline CDR1 is LNHDA and CDR2 is SQIVND (reference sequence). V shed 2 bases and J 10 bases; nucleotides not matched to a gene: 4. Sequencing used immunoSEQ multiplex PCR; TCRdb keeps in-frame clones, though not all of them. The sample records approximately 120,000 clones, about 88% being singletons. The rearrangement links TRBV19 to TRBJ2-1; TRBD2 matches 8 bases. Sample: peripheral blood. This clonotype originated in a woman aged 80 or older with acute or convalescent COVID-19. This CDR3 is CASSIPGGREQFF. CDR3 bases: TGTGCCAGTAGTATACCGGGAGGGCGGGAGCAGTTCTTC.